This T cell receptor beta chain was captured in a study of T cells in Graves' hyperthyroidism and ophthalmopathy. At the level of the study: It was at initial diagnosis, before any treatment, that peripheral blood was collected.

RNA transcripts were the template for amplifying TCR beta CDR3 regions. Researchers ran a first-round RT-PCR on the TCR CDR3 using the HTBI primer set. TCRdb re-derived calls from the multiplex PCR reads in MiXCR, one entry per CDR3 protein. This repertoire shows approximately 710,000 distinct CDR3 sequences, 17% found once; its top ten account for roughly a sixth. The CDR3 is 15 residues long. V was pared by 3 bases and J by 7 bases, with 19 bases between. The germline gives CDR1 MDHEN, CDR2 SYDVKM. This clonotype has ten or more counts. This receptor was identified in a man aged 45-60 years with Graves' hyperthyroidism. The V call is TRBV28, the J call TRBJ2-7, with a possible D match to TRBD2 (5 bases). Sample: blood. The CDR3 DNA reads TGTGCCAGCAGTTTTGCCGGCGGGCTGATTTATGAGCAGTACTTC. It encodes CASSFAGGLIYEQYF.